This T cell receptor beta chain was sequenced during a study of OX40 agonist ivuxolimab in advanced cancers. V lost 3 bases and J lost 3; bases outside the gene matches: 4. Germline CDR1 is SGHDN and CDR2 is FVKESK. This CDR3 has 14 amino acids. Measured with immunoSEQ multiplex PCR; TCRdb has only the in-frame clones, and not every one. The profile covers about 100,000 clones, with under 95% appearing a single time and 0.5% to 0.65% taken by the ten largest. This receptor was identified in an adult with an advanced solid tumor such as melanoma, head and neck, liver or kidney cancer. The gene calls are TRBV14 and TRBJ2-7; 8 nucleotides line up with TRBD1. The sequencing here drew on CD4+ or CD8+ T cells sorted from blood, taken in a trial of the OX40 agonist ivuxolimab. Here the CDR3 reads CASSQRTGYYEQYF. The CDR3 region has the DNA TGTGCCAGCAGCCAGCGGACAGGGTACTACGAGCAGTACTTC.